The source of this T cell receptor (beta chain) is a study of T cell responses to AZD1222 COVID-19 vaccine. J lost 9 bases, V lost 0 bases, and 6 bases had no gene match. The CDR3 covers 16 residues. Sequencing used immunoSEQ multiplex PCR; TCRdb keeps in-frame clones, though not all of them. Of 110,000 to 150,000 clones detected, over 80% appear once; the ten largest clones hold 2.5% to 4%. On this clone itself: The antigen is undetermined.

Study findings and constraints: No day 14 peak samples; only post-peak repertoires were characterized.

The source is an adult who received the AZD1222 COVID-19 vaccine. The sequences come from peripheral blood, collected 28 days after the second AZD1222 dose. The chain links TRBV23-1 to TRBJ1-6, with 9 bases identical to TRBD1. TRBV23-1 is known as an ORF, though its function is uncertain. CDR3: CASSQSSGQGLSPLHF. CDR3 nucleotides: TGCGCCAGCAGTCAATCCTCCGGACAGGGGCTTTCACCCCTCCACTTT.